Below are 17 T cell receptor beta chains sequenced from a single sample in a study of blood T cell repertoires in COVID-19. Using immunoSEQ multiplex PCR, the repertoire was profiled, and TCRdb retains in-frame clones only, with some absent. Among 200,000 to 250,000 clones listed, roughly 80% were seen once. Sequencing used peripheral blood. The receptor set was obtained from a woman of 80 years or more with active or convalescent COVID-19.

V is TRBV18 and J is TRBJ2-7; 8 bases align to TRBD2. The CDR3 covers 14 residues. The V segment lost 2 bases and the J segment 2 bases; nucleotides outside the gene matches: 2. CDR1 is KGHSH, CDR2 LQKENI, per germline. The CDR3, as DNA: TGTGCCAGCTCACCAGCGGGGGGAGCCTACGAGCAGTACTTC. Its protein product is CASSPAGGAYEQYF. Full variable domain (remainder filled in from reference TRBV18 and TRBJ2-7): NAGVMQNPRHLVRRRGQEARLRCSPMKGHSHVYWYRQLPEEGLKFMVYLQKENIIDESGMPKERFSAEFPKEGPSILRIQQVVRGDSAAYFCASSPAGGAYEQYFGPGTRLTVT.

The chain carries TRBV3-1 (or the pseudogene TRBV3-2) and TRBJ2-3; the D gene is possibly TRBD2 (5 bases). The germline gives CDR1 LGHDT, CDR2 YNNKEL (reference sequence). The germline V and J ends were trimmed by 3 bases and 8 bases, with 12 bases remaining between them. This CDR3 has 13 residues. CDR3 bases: TGTGCCAGCAGCCAGGGAGCTCCGAGTACGCAGTATTTT. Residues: CASSQGAPSTQYF.

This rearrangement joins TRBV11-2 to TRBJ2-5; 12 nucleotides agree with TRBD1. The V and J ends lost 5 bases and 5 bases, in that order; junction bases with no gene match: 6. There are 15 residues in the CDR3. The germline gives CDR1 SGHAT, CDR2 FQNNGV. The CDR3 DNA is TGTGCCAGCAGCCCGGGACAGGGGGCGCGGGAGACCCAGTACTTC. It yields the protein CASSPGQGARETQYF.

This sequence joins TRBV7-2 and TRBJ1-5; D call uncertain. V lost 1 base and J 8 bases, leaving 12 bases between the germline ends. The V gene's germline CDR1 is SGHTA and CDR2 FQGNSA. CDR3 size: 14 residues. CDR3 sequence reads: CASSLVGQNEPQHF. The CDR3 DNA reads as TGTGCCAGCAGCTTAGTTGGGCAGAATGAGCCCCAGCATTTT.

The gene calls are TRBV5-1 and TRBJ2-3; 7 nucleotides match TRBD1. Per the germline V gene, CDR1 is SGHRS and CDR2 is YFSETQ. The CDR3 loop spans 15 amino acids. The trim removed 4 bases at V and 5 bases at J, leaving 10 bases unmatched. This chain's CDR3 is CASSPGQVEIDTQYF. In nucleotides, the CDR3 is TGCGCCAGCAGCCCCGGACAGGTCGAAATAGATACGCAGTATTTT.

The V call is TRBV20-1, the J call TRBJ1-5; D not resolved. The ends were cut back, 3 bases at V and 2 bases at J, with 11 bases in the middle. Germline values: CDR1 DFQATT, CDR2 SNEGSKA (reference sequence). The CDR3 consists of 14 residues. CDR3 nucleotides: TGCAGTGCTAGTTCGGGAGGTGGCAATCAGCCCCAGCATTTT. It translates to CSASSGGGNQPQHF.

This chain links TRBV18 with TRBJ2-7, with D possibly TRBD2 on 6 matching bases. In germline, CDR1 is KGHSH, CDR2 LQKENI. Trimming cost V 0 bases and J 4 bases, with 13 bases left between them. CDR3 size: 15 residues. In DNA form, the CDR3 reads TGTGCCAGCTCACCACCGGTCGGAGGGTTTTACGAGCAGTACTTC. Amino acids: CASSPPVGGFYEQYF.

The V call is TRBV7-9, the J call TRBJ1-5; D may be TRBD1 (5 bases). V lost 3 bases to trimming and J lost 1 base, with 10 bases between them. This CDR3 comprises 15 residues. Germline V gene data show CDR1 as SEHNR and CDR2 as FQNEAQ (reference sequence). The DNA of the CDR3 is TGTGCCAGCAGCTTCCAGGGAGGCAGCAATCAGCCCCAGCATTTT. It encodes CASSFQGGSNQPQHF.

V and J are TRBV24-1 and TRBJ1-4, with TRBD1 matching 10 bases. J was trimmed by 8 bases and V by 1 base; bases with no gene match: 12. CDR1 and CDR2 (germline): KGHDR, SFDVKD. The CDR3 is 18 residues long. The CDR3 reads CATSDFKMRDRGLEKLFF. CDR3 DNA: TGTGCCACCAGTGATTTTAAGATGCGGGACAGGGGTCTAGAAAAACTGTTTTTT.

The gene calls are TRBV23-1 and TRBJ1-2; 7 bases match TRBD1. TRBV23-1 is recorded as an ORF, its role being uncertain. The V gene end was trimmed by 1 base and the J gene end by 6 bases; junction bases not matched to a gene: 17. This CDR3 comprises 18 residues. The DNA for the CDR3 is TGCGCCAGCAGTCAATACCCTCGACAGGGCCCATCCATGGATGGCTACACCTTC. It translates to CASSQYPRQGPSMDGYTF.

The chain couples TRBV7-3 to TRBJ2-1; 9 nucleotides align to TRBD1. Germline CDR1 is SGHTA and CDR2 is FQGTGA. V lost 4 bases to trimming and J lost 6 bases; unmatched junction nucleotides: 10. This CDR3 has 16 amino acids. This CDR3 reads CASSSRAGQGTNEQFF. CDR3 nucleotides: TGTGCCAGCAGCTCCCGTGCGGGACAGGGAACCAATGAGCAGTTCTTC.

CDR3 coding DNA: TGTGCCAGCAGCTTGGGACTAGCGGGAGCCCCTCTAATTCAGTACTTC. It encodes CASSLGLAGAPLIQYF. V and J are TRBV5-6 and TRBJ2-4, with 12 positions matching TRBD2. This CDR3 is 16 amino acids long. CDR1 and CDR2 (germline): SGHDT, YYEEEE. The V segment lost 0 bases and the J segment 10 bases; nucleotides outside the gene matches: 8.

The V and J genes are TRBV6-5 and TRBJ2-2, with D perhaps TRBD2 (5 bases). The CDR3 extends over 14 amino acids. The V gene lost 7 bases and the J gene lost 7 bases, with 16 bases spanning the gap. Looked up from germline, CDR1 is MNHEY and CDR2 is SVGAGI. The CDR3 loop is CASTKLGVHGELFF. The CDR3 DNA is TGTGCCAGCACTAAACTCGGGGTGCACGGGGAGCTGTTTTTT.

DNA for the CDR3: TGTGCCAGCATGGGCGGGAGGACCGTCGTGGGCTACGAGCAGTACTTC. This translates into CASMGGRTVVGYEQYF. The chain is built from TRBV7-6 and TRBJ2-7; 8 bases fit TRBD2. The CDR3 is 16 amino acids. The V and J ends lost 7 bases and 3 bases, in that order; junction bases with no gene match: 14. Germline V CDR1 and CDR2: SGHVS, FNYEAQ.

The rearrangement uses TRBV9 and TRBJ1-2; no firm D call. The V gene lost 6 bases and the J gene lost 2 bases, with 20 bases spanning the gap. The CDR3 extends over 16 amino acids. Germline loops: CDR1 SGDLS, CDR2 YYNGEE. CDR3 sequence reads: CASTEREGESNYGYTF. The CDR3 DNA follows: TGTGCCAGCACCGAAAGGGAGGGTGAAAGCAACTATGGCTACACCTTC. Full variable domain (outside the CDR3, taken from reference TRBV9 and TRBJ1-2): DSGVTQTPKHLITATGQRVTLRCSPRSGDLSVYWYQQSLDQGLQFLIQYYNGEERAKGNILERFSAQQFPDLHSELNLSSLELGDSALYFCASTEREGESNYGYTFGSGTRLTVV.

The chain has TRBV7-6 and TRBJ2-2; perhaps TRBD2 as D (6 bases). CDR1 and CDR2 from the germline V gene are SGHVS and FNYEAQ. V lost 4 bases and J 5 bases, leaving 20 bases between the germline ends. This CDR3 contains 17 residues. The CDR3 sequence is CASSSPPGLARTGELFF. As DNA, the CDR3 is TGTGCCAGCAGCTCCCCCCCGGGGCTAGCGCGGACCGGGGAGCTGTTTTTT.

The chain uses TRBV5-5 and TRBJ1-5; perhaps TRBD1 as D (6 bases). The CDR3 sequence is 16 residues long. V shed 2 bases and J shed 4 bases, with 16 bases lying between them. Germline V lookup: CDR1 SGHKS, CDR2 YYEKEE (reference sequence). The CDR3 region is CASSFSAGARNQPQHF. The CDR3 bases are TGTGCCAGCAGCTTCTCGGCAGGGGCAAGGAATCAGCCCCAGCATTTT.